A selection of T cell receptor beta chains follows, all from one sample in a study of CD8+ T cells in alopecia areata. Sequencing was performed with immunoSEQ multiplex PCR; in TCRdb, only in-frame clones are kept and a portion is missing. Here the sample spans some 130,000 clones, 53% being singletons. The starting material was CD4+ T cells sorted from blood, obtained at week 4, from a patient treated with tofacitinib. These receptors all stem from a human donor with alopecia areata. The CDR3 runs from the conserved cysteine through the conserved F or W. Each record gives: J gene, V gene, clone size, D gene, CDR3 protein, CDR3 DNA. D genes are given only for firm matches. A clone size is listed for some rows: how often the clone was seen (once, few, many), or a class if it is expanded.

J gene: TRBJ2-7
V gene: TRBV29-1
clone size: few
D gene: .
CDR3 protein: CSVEDHRARYEQYF
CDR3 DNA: TGCAGCGTTGAAGATCACAGGGCGCGGTACGAGCAGTACTTC

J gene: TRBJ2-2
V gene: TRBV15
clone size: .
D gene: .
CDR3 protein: CATSSRRPGELFF
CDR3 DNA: TGTGCCACCAGCAGCCGGAGGCCCGGGGAGCTGTTTTTT

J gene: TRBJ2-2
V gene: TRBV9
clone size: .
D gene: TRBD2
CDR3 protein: CASSSGTSTGELFF
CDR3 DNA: TGTGCCAGCAGTAGCGGGACTAGCACCGGGGAGCTGTTTTTT

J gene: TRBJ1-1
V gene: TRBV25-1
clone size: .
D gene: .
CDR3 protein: CASSGGYLSAEAFF
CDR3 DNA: TGTGCCAGCAGTGGCGGGTACCTTTCGGCTGAAGCTTTCTTT

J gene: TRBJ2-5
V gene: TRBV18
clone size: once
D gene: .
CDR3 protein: CASSPRGVGSPDGKETQYF
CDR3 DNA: TGTGCCAGCTCACCAAGGGGGGTCGGCTCGCCTGATGGAAAAGAGACCCAGTACTTC

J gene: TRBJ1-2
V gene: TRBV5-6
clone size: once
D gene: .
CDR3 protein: CASSLYGTDYGYTF
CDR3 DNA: TGTGCCAGCAGCTTGTACGGGACGGACTATGGCTACACCTTC

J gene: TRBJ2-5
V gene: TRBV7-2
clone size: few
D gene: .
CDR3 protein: CASSNGQRETQYF
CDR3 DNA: TGTGCCAGCAGCAATGGACAGAGAGAGACCCAGTACTTC

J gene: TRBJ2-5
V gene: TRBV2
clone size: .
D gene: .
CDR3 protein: CASSGRTGRGETQYF
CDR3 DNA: TGTGCCAGCAGTGGTAGGACAGGGAGGGGAGAGACCCAGTACTTC

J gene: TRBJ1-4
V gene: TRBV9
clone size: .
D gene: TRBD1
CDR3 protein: CASSQTTGTGNEKLFF
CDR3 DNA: TGTGCCAGCAGTCAAACGACCGGGACAGGGAATGAAAAACTGTTTTTT

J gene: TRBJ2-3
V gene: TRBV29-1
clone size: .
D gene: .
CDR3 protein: CSAPSAGWGDTQYF
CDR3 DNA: TGCAGCGCCCCATCGGCGGGATGGGGGGATACGCAGTATTTT

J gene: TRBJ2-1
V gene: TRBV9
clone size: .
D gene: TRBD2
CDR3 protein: CASSTSIGAGVTEQFF
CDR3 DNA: TGTGCCAGCAGCACCAGCATCGGAGCGGGAGTAACTGAGCAGTTCTTC

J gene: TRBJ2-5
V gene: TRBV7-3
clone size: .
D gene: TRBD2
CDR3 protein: CASSVDSRLAGGTQYF
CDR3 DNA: TGTGCCAGCAGCGTAGATAGTCGCCTAGCGGGAGGGACCCAGTACTTC

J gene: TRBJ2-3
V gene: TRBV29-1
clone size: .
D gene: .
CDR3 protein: CSVGRTRGTTDTQYF
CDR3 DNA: TGCAGCGTTGGACGAACTAGGGGGACCACAGATACGCAGTATTTT

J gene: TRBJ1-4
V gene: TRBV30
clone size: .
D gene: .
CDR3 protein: CAWRGASEKLFF
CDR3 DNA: TGTGCCTGGAGAGGGGCGAGCGAAAAACTGTTTTTT

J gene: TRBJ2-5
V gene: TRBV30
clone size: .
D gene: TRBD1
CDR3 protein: CAWSVRGQGGETQYF
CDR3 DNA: TGTGCCTGGAGTGTACGAGGACAGGGAGGAGAGACCCAGTACTTC

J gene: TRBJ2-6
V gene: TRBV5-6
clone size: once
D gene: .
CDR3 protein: CASSQGGSGANVLTF
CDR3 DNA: TGTGCCAGCAGCCAAGGGGGTTCCGGGGCCAACGTCCTGACTTTC

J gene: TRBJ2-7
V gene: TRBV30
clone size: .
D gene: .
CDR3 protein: CAWRLYHEQYF
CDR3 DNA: TGTGCCTGGAGGCTGTATCACGAGCAGTACTTC

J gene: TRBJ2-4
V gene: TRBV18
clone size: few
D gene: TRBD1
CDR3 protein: CASSPTGQNIQYF
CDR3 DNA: TGTGCCAGCTCACCGACAGGGCAAAACATTCAGTACTTC

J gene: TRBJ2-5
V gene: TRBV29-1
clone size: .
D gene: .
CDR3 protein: CSVEKGGATETQYF
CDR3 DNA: TGCAGCGTTGAAAAGGGTGGAGCCACAGAGACCCAGTACTTC

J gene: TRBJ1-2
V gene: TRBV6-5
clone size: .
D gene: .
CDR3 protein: CASSNTALDGYTF
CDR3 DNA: TGTGCCAGCAGTAACACAGCTTTGGACGGCTACACCTTC

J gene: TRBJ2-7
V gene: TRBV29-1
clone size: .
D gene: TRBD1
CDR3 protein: CSAGKGQGAYEQYF
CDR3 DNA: TGCAGCGCTGGGAAGGGACAGGGGGCCTACGAGCAGTACTTC

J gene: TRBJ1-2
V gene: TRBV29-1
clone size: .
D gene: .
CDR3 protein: CSVVPFGEPYGYTF
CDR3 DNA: TGCAGCGTTGTACCGTTTGGGGAACCCTATGGCTACACCTTC

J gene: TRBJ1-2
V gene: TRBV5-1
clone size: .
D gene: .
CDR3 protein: CASSLETGRTNYGYTF
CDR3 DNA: TGCGCCAGCAGCTTAGAAACAGGGCGAACTAACTATGGCTACACCTTC

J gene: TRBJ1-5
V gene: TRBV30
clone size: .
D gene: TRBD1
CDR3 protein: CAWSVFPGGEPQHF
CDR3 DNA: TGTGCCTGGAGTGTCTTCCCAGGGGGTGAGCCCCAGCATTTT

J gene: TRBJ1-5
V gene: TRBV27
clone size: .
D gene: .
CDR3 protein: CASSLGGMANQPQHF
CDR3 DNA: TGTGCCAGCAGTTTAGGGGGGATGGCCAATCAGCCCCAGCATTTT

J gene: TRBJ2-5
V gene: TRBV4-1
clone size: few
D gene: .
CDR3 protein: CASSHSGAQGETQYF
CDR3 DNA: TGCGCCAGCAGCCACTCGGGGGCGCAGGGAGAGACCCAGTACTTC

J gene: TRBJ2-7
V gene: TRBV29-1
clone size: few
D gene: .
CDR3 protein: CSVRQEGRGLAYEQYF
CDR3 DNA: TGCAGCGTTAGACAAGAAGGTCGGGGACTTGCGTACGAGCAGTACTTC

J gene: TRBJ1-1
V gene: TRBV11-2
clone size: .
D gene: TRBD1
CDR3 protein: CASSPRARGYSEAFF
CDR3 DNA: TGTGCCAGCAGCCCGAGGGCCAGGGGGTACAGTGAAGCTTTCTTT

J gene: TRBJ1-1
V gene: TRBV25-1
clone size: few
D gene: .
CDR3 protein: CASRPQVLNTEAFF
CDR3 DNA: TGTGCCAGCAGGCCGCAGGTCCTGAACACTGAAGCTTTCTTT

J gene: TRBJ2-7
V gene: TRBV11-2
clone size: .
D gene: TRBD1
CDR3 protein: CASSLSLARGQEQYF
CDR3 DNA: TGTGCCAGCAGCTTATCGTTGGCCAGGGGGCAGGAGCAGTACTTC

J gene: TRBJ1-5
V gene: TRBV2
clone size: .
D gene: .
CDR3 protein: CASSEDRQDNQPQHF
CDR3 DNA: TGTGCCAGCAGTGAAGATCGACAGGACAATCAGCCCCAGCATTTT

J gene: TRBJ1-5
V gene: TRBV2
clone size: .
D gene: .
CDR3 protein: CASSYQGQPQHF
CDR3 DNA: TGTGCCAGCAGTTATCAGGGTCAGCCCCAGCATTTT

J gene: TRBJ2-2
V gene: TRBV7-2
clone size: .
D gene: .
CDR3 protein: CASSLAGRPPAGELFF
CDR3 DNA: TGTGCCAGCAGCTTAGCGGGGCGGCCTCCTGCCGGGGAGCTGTTTTTT

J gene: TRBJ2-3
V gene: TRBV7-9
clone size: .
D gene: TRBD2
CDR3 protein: CASSSLAGPTDTQYF
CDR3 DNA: TGTGCCAGCAGCTCCTTAGCGGGACCCACAGATACGCAGTATTTT

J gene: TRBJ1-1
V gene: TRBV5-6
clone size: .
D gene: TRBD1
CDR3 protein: CASSLFRDSLLMGTEAFF
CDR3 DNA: TGTGCCAGCAGCCTCTTCCGGGACAGCCTTTTGATGGGCACTGAAGCTTTCTTT

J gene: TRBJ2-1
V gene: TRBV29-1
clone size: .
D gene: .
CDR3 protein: CSVTSMVSLNEQFF
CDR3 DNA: TGCAGCGTGACAAGTATGGTGTCTCTCAATGAGCAGTTCTTC

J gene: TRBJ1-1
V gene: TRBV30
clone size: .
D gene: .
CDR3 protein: CAWSRVNTEAFF
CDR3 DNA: TGTGCCTGGAGTCGGGTGAACACTGAAGCTTTCTTT

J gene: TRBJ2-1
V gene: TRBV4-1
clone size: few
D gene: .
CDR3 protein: CASSQAAGGGEYNEQFF
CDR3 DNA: TGCGCCAGCAGCCAAGCGGCTGGGGGCGGGGAGTACAATGAGCAGTTCTTC

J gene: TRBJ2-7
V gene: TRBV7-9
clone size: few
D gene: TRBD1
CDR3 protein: CASSLGQGASQVYEQYF
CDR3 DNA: TGTGCCAGCAGCTTGGGACAGGGGGCCAGTCAAGTTTACGAGCAGTACTTC

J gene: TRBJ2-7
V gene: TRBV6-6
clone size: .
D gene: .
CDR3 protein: CASSSASGDQYF
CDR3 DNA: TGTGCCAGCAGCTCAGCGTCAGGGGACCAGTACTTC

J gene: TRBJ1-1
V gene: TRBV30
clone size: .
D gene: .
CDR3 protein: CAYTVQEGEKAFF
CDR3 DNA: TGTGCCTACACGGTCCAGGAGGGGGAAAAAGCTTTCTTT

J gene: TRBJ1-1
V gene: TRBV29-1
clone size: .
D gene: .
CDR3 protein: CSVAAGGGNTEAFF
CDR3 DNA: TGCAGCGTCGCTGCTGGGGGCGGGAACACTGAAGCTTTCTTT

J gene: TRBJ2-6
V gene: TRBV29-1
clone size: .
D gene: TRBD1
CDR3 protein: CSVGDRGPSGANVLTF
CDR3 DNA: TGCAGCGTTGGGGACAGGGGGCCCTCTGGGGCCAACGTCCTGACTTTC

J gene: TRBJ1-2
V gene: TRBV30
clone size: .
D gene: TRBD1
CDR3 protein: CAWSRGQGLTNYGYTF
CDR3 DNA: TGTGCCTGGAGTAGGGGACAGGGGCTTACTAACTATGGCTACACCTTC

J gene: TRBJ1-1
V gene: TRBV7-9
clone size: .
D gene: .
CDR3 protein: CASKAGSRTMNTEAFF
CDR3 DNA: TGTGCCAGCAAAGCGGGGTCGAGGACCATGAACACTGAAGCTTTCTTT

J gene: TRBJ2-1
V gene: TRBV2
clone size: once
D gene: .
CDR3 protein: CASGGNSYNEQFF
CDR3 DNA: TGTGCCAGCGGGGGAAACTCCTACAATGAGCAGTTCTTC

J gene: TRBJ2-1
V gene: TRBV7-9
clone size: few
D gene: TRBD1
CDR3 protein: CASSFPGQGTHNEQFF
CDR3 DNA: TGTGCCAGCAGCTTTCCCGGACAGGGGACCCACAATGAGCAGTTCTTC

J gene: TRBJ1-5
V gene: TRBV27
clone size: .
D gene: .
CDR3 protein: CASSSGTVNQPQHF
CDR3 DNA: TGTGCCAGCAGTTCCGGGACGGTGAATCAGCCCCAGCATTTT

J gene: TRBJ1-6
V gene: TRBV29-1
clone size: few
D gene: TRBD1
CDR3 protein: CSVQDRVDSPLHF
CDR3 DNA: TGCAGCGTTCAGGACAGGGTTGATTCACCCCTCCACTTT

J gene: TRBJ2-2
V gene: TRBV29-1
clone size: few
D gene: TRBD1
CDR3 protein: CSAGQGPNTGELFF
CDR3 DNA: TGCAGCGCCGGACAGGGTCCTAACACCGGGGAGCTGTTTTTT

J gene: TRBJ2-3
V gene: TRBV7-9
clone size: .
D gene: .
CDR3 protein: CASSSGGWEDTQYF
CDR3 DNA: TGTGCCAGCAGCTCCGGGGGATGGGAAGATACGCAGTATTTT

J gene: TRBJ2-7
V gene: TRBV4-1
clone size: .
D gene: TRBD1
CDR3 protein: CASSQQGVYEQYF
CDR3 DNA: TGCGCCAGCAGCCAGCAGGGGGTCTACGAGCAGTACTTC

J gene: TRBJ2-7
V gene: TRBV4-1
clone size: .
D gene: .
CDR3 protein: CASSLPARGKSEQYF
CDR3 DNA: TGCGCCAGCAGCCTCCCTGCTAGGGGGAAGTCCGAGCAGTACTTC